This T cell receptor beta chain was retrieved from a study of siplizumab effects on memory and regulatory T cells. Concerning this clone: Its antigen remains unidentified.

Sequenced by immunoSEQ multiplex PCR; TCRdb stores in-frame clones only, minus some. Of approximately 120,000 clones listed, 90% to 95% are singletons. The J segment lost 10 bases and the V segment lost 5 bases, leaving 10 bases of the junction unmatched. The CDR3 is 14 residues long. From germline, CDR1 is SGHDN and CDR2 FVKESK. Study findings and constraints: The alloresponse seemed to draw substantially on naive T cells, which appeared more diverse than memory cells.

The sequence came from a human donor in good health. The chain recombines TRBV14 with TRBJ1-4; 7 bases agree with TRBD1. The source material was Tregs sorted from blood. In DNA form, the CDR3 reads TGTGCCAGCAGCGGCGGGCAGGGGGTACGAAAACTGTTTTTT. It encodes CASSGGQGVRKLFF.